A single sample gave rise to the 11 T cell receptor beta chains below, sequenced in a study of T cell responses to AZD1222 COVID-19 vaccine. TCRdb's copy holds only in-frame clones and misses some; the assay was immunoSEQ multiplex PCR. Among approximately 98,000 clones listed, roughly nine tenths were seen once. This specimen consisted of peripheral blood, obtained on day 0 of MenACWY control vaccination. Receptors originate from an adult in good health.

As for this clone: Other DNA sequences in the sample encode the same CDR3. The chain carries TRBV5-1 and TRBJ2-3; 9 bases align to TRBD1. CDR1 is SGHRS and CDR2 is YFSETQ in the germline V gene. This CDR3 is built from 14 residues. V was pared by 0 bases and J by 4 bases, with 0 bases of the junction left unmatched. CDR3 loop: CASSLGQGADTQYF. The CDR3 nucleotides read TGCGCCAGCAGCTTGGGACAGGGGGCAGATACGCAGTATTTT.

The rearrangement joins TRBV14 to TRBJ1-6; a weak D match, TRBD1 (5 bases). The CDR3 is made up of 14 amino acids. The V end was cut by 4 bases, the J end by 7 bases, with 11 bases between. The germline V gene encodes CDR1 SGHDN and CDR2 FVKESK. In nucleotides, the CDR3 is TGTGCCAGCAGCCTCGCGGGGCGAAATTCACCCCTCCACTTT. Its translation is CASSLAGRNSPLHF.

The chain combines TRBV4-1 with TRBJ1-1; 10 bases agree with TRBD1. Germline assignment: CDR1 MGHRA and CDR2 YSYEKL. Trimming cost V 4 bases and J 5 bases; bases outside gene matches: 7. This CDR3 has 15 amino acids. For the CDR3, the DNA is TGCGCCAGCAGCCGTGGACAGGGGGTAGGAACTGAAGCTTTCTTT. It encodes CASSRGQGVGTEAFF.

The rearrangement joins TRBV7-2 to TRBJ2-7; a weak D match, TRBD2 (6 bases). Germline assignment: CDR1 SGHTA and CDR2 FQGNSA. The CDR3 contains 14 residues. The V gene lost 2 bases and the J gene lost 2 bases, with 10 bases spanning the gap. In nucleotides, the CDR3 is TGTGCCAGCAGCTTATCGGGCGGGACCTACGAGCAGTACTTC. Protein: CASSLSGGTYEQYF. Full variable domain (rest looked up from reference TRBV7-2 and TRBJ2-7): GAGVSQSPSNKVTEKGKDVELRCDPISGHTALYWYRQSLGQGLEFLIYFQGNSAPDKSGLPSDRFSAERTGGSVSTLTIQRTQQEDSAVYLCASSLSGGTYEQYFGPGTRLTVT.

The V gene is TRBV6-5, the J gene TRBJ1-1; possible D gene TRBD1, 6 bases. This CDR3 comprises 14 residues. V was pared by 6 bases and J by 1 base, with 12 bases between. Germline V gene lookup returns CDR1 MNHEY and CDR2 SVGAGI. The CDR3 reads CASSYRAPNTEAFF. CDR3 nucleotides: TGTGCCAGCAGCTACAGGGCTCCGAACACTGAAGCTTTCTTT.

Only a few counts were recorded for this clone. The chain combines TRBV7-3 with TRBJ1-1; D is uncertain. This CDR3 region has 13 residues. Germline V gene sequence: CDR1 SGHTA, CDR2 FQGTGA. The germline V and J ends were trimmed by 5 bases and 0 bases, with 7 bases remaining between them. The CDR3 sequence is CASSPEMNTEAFF. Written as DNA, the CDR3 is TGTGCCAGCAGCCCGGAGATGAACACTGAAGCTTTCTTT.

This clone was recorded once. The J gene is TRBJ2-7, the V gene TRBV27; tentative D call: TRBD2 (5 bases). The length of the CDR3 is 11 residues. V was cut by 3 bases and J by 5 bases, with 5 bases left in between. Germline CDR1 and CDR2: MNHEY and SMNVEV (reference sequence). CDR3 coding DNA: TGTGCCAGCAGTTTCGGGAACGAGCAGTACTTC. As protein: CASSFGNEQYF.

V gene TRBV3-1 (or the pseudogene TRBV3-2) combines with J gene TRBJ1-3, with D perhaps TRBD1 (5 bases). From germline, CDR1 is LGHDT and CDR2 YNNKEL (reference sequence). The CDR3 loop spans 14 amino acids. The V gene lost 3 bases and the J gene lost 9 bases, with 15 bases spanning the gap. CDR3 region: CASSHGAVQTTIYF. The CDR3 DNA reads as TGTGCCAGCAGCCATGGGGCCGTCCAGACCACCATATATTTT.

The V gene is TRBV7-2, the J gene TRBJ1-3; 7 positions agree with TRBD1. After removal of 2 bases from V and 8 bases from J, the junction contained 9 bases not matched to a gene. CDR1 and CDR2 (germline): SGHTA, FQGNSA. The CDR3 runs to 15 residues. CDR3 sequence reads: CASSLNRDSGDTIYF. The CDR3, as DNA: TGTGCCAGCAGCTTAAACCGGGACAGCGGCGACACCATATATTTT.

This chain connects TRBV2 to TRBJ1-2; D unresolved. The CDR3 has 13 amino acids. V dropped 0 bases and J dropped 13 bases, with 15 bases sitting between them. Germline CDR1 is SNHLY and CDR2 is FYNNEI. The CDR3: CASSEAGILLSTF. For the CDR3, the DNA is TGTGCCAGCAGTGAAGCCGGCATCCTTCTTTCCACCTTC.

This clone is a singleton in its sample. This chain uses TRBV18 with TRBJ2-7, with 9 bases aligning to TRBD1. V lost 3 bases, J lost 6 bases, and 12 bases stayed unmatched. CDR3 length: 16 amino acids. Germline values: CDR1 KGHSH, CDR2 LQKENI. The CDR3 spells CASSPSTGTGLREQYF. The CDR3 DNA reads TGTGCCAGCTCACCTTCCACCGGGACAGGGTTACGCGAGCAGTACTTC.